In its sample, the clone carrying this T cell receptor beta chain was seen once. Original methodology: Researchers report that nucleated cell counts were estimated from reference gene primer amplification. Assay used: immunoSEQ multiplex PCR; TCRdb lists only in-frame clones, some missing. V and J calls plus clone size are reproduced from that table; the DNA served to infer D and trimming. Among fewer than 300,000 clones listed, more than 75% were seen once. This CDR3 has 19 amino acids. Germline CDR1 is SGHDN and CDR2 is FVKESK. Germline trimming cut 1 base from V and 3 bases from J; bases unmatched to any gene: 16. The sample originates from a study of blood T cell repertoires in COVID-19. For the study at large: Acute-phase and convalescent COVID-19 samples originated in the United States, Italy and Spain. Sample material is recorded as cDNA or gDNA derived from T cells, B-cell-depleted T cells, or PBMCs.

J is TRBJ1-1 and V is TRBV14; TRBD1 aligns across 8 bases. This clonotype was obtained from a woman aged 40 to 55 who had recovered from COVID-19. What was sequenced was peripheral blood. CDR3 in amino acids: CASSQGRGRGHSGDTEAFF. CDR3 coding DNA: TGTGCCAGCAGCCAAGGGCGGGGCAGGGGGCACTCCGGGGACACTGAAGCTTTCTTT.